These 2 T cell receptor beta chains came from one sample sequenced in a study of T cell responses to AZD1222 COVID-19 vaccine. Some clones are missing from TCRdb's copy, which holds only in-frame ones; the method was immunoSEQ multiplex PCR. The sample shows under 140,000 clones, 85% to 95% of them seen only once. This material consisted of peripheral blood, taken on day 0 of AZD1222 vaccination. All receptors derive from an adult in good health.

The rearrangement links TRBV6-1 to TRBJ1-6; TRBD1 agrees at 8 bases. CDR3 length: 13 residues. From germline, CDR1 is MNHNS and CDR2 SASEGT. V was pared by 2 bases and J by 15 bases, with 6 bases of the junction left unmatched. CDR3 sequence (DNA): TGTGCCAGCAGTGAATGGCAGGGGGCTAGCCTCCACTTT. Protein product: CASSEWQGASLHF.

The chain couples TRBV14 to TRBJ2-2; TRBD1 might be the D (5 bases). Trimming cost V 6 bases and J 6 bases, with 11 bases left between them. CDR1 and CDR2 (germline): SGHDN, FVKESK. The CDR3 is 13 residues long. This CDR3 is CASRRQFPGELFF. Written as DNA, the CDR3 is TGTGCCAGCAGGAGACAGTTTCCCGGGGAGCTGTTTTTT. Full variable domain (missing parts from reference TRBV14 and TRBJ2-2): EAGVTQFPSHSVIEKGQTVTLRCDPISGHDNLYWYRRVMGKEIKFLLHFVKESKQDESGMPNNRFLAERTGGTYSTLKVQPAELEDSGVYFCASRRQFPGELFFGEGSRLTVL.